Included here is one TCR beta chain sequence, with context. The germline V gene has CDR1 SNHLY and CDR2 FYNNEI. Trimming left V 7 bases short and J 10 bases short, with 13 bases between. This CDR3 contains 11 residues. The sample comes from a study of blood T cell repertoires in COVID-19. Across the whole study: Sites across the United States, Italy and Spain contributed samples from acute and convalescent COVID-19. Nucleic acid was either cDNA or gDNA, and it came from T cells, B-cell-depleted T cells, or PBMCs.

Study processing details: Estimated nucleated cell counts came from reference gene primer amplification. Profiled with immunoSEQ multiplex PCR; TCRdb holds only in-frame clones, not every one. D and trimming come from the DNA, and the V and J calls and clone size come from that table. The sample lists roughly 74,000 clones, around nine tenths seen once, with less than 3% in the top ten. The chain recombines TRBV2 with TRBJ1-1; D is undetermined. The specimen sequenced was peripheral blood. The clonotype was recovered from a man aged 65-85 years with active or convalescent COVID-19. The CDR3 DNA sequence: TGTGCCAGCATTCGGGAGGTCGGAGCTTTCTTT. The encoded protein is CASIREVGAFF.